This is a list of T cell receptor beta chains from one sample in a study of T cell responses to AZD1222 COVID-19 vaccine. The protocol was immunoSEQ multiplex PCR, while the TCRdb copy is restricted to in-frame clones and leaves out a portion. The sample has 80,000 to 90,000 clones; around nine tenths are singletons. The specimen comprised peripheral blood, sampled 28 days after the second AZD1222 dose. These receptors all stem from an adult who received the AZD1222 COVID-19 vaccine. CDR3s include the opening cysteine and the closing phenylalanine or tryptophan. D genes are given only for firm matches. Clone size is not always given. Where it is, it says once, few, many or a class for expanded clones.

clone_size j_call d_call v_call cdr3_aa cdr3_nt
NA TRBJ2-5 TRBD1 TRBV5-8 CASSLDRGRRSTKETQYF TGTGCCAGCAGTTTGGACAGGGGGCGCAGAAGTACCAAAGAGACCCAGTACTTC
NA TRBJ2-1 TRBD2 TRBV4-2 CASSQVLLAGNEQFF TGTGCCAGCAGCCAAGTGCTGCTAGCGGGCAATGAGCAGTTCTTC
NA TRBJ2-5 NA TRBV7-9 CASSLVGGLMETQYF TGTGCCAGCAGCTTAGTAGGGGGGCTGATGGAGACCCAGTACTTC
NA TRBJ2-3 NA TRBV21-1 CASSSTGPNTQYF TGTGCCAGCAGCAGCACCGGGCCAAATACGCAGTATTTT
NA TRBJ1-1 NA TRBV2 CASSTGQRNTEAFF TGTGCCAGCAGTACCGGACAGCGGAACACTGAAGCTTTCTTT
NA TRBJ2-7 NA TRBV6-5 CASSYSRQGDYEQYF TGTGCCAGCAGTTACTCGCGGCAGGGCGACTACGAGCAGTACTTC
NA TRBJ1-1 NA TRBV29-1 CSAETAQAFF TGCAGCGCAGAGACAGCCCAAGCTTTCTTT
NA TRBJ2-5 NA TRBV4-1 CASSQDSGQETQYF TGCGCCAGCAGCCAAGATAGTGGCCAAGAGACCCAGTACTTC
NA TRBJ1-1 TRBD1 TRBV3-1/TRBV3-2 CASSQDQGVRNTEAFF TGTGCCAGCAGCCAAGATCAGGGGGTAAGGAACACTGAAGCTTTCTTT
NA TRBJ1-6 NA TRBV6-5 CASRDDLFNSPLHF TGTGCCAGCCGAGACGACTTATTTAATTCACCCCTCCACTTT
NA TRBJ2-5 NA TRBV3-1/TRBV3-2 CASSQENGFRAQYF TGTGCCAGCAGCCAAGAAAACGGTTTTAGGGCCCAGTACTTC
NA TRBJ1-1 NA TRBV3-1/TRBV3-2 CASSPGRLNTEAFF TGTGCCAGCAGCCCAGGACGGCTGAACACTGAAGCTTTCTTT
NA TRBJ1-4 NA TRBV6-1 CASSERSATNEKLFF TGTGCCAGCAGTGAAAGGTCTGCAACTAATGAAAAACTGTTTTTT
NA TRBJ2-7 NA TRBV7-8 CASSVSGTRDYEQYF TGTGCCAGCAGCGTTTCCGGGACACGGGACTACGAGCAGTACTTC
NA TRBJ1-2 NA TRBV14 CASSQGAVTAMSYTF TGTGCCAGCAGCCAAGGAGCGGTAACGGCTATGAGCTACACCTTC
NA TRBJ1-4 TRBD1 TRBV7-3 CASSSTGGEKLFF TGTGCCAGCAGCTCGACAGGGGGCGAAAAACTGTTTTTT
NA TRBJ1-1 NA TRBV18 CASSATGNTEAFF TGTGCCAGCTCGGCAACAGGAAACACTGAAGCTTTCTTT
NA TRBJ2-1 NA TRBV27 CASSLRWISYNEQFF TGTGCCAGCAGTTTACGTTGGATATCCTACAATGAGCAGTTCTTC
few TRBJ1-1 NA TRBV6-5 CAIWGGFTEAFF TGTGCCATCTGGGGGGGATTCACTGAAGCTTTCTTT
NA TRBJ1-6 TRBD1 TRBV7-2 CASSLGDRYNSPLHF TGTGCCAGCAGCTTAGGGGACAGATATAATTCACCCCTCCACTTT
NA TRBJ2-1 TRBD1 TRBV7-3 CASSFGQGLGEQFF TGTGCCAGCAGCTTTGGACAGGGTCTTGGTGAGCAGTTCTTC
once TRBJ1-1 NA TRBV4-1 CASSLAIYAPNPTEAFF TGCGCCAGCAGCCTCGCCATTTATGCGCCGAACCCCACTGAAGCTTTCTTT
once TRBJ2-7 NA TRBV5-1 CASSFLGSSYEQYF TGCGCCAGCAGCTTCCTTGGAAGCTCCTACGAGCAGTACTTC
NA TRBJ2-1 NA TRBV5-1 CASSLARSSYNEQFF TGCGCCAGCAGCTTGGCACGGAGCTCCTACAATGAGCAGTTCTTC
NA TRBJ2-3 TRBD1 TRBV18 CAGGQGSSSTDTQYF TGTGCCGGAGGACAGGGGAGCTCTAGCACAGATACGCAGTATTTT
NA TRBJ2-2 TRBD2 TRBV5-5 CASSPYGGGTGELFF TGTGCCAGCAGCCCCTACGGGGGGGGAACCGGGGAGCTGTTTTTT
NA TRBJ2-2 TRBD2 TRBV7-8 CASSLVVAGNTGELFF TGTGCCAGCAGCTTAGTAGTAGCGGGCAACACCGGGGAGCTGTTTTTT
once TRBJ2-3 NA TRBV5-1 CASSLVPGETDRQYF TGCGCCAGCAGCTTGGTTCCAGGGGAGACCGATAGGCAGTATTTT
NA TRBJ2-3 NA TRBV5-5 CASRRAGISADTQYF TGTGCCAGCAGGAGGGCGGGGATCAGCGCAGATACGCAGTATTTT
NA TRBJ1-6 TRBD1 TRBV5-1 CASSFGDRGDSPLHF TGCGCCAGCAGCTTTGGGGACAGGGGTGATTCACCCCTCCACTTT
many TRBJ2-7 NA TRBV18 CASSDGYEQYF TGTGCCAGCTCAGACGGATACGAGCAGTACTTC
NA TRBJ2-5 TRBD2 TRBV5-1 CASSLFAGEKETQYF TGCGCCAGCAGCTTGTTTGCGGGGGAAAAAGAGACCCAGTACTTC
NA TRBJ1-2 NA TRBV19 CATQRGRRVGDYGYTF TGTGCCACCCAACGCGGCAGAAGAGTCGGCGACTATGGCTACACCTTC
once TRBJ1-3 NA TRBV2 CASTLEAISYF TGTGCCAGCACCCTGGAGGCCATTTCGTATTTT
once TRBJ2-3 NA TRBV11-2 CASSLDQEITDTQYF TGTGCCAGCAGCTTAGATCAGGAAATCACAGATACGCAGTATTTT
NA TRBJ2-3 NA TRBV6-5 CASRAFTDTQYF TGTGCCAGCAGGGCATTCACAGATACGCAGTATTTT
once TRBJ1-1 TRBD1 TRBV5-4 CASSRTGYIEAFF TGTGCCAGCAGCCGGACAGGGTATATAGAAGCTTTCTTT
NA TRBJ1-5 TRBD1 TRBV5-6 CASSSTGGGNQPQHF TGTGCCAGCAGCTCCACAGGGGGCGGTAATCAGCCCCAGCATTTT
NA TRBJ1-4 NA TRBV4-2 CASSQEGTTNEKLFF TGTGCCAGCAGCCAAGAAGGAACAACTAATGAAAAACTGTTTTTT
NA TRBJ1-2 TRBD1 TRBV11-2 CASSATGYRYGYTF TGTGCCAGCAGCGCGACAGGGTATCGTTATGGCTACACCTTC
NA TRBJ1-6 NA TRBV6-4 CASSDQVNSPLHF TGTGCCAGCAGTGACCAAGTAAATTCACCCCTCCACTTT
NA TRBJ2-4 NA TRBV5-1 CASSLQGWQNIQYF TGCGCCAGCAGCTTGCAGGGTTGGCAAAACATTCAGTACTTC
once TRBJ2-3 TRBD2 TRBV6-2/TRBV6-3 CASSYSIGLAATDTQYF TGTGCCAGCAGTTACTCGATCGGCCTAGCGGCCACAGATACGCAGTATTTT
NA TRBJ2-1 NA TRBV9 CASGQGNSYNEQFF TGTGCCAGCGGCCAAGGGAACTCCTACAATGAGCAGTTCTTC
NA TRBJ2-2 NA TRBV5-6 CASTWARDTGELFF TGTGCCAGCACCTGGGCCCGCGACACCGGGGAGCTGTTTTTT
NA TRBJ2-7 NA TRBV6-5 CASSYSMGAYEQYF TGTGCCAGCAGTTACTCGATGGGGGCCTACGAGCAGTACTTC
NA TRBJ2-1 TRBD2 TRBV7-2 CASSPGTGGGVFLNEQFF TGTGCCAGCAGCCCGGGAACAGGCGGGGGGGTTTTCCTGAATGAGCAGTTCTTC
NA TRBJ1-6 NA TRBV18 CASSTPRASFDSPLHF TGTGCCAGCTCAACACCGAGGGCCAGTTTTGACTCACCCCTCCACTTT
NA TRBJ2-5 NA TRBV3-1/TRBV3-2 CASSQGGASGQETQYF TGTGCCAGCAGCCAAGGGGGGGCCTCGGGGCAGGAGACCCAGTACTTC
NA TRBJ2-2 TRBD1 TRBV27 CASSQTGFSTGELFF TGTGCCAGCAGTCAGACAGGGTTTAGCACCGGGGAGCTGTTTTTT
NA TRBJ2-7 TRBD2 TRBV7-9 CASSLALVGGSYEQYF TGTGCCAGCAGCTTAGCGCTCGTCGGGGGGTCCTACGAGCAGTACTTC
NA TRBJ1-1 NA TRBV6-5 CASSYSTGHTEAFF TGTGCCAGCAGTTACTCTACAGGGCACACTGAAGCTTTCTTT
NA TRBJ2-1 NA TRBV5-1 CASTPNSGAAYNEQFF TGCGCCAGCACCCCGAATTCGGGGGCCGCCTACAATGAGCAGTTCTTC